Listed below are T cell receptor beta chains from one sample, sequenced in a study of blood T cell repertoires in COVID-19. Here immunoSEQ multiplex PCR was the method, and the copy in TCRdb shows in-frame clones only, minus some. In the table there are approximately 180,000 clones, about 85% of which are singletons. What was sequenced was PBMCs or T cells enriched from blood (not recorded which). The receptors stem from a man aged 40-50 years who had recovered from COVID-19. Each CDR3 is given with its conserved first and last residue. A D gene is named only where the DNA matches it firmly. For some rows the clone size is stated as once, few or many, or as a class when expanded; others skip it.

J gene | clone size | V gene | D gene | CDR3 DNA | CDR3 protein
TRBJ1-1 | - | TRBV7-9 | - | TGTGCCAGCAGCTTAGAGAGCGGGCGGGACACTGAAGCTTTCTTT | CASSLESGRDTEAFF
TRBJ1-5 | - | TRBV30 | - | TGTGCCTGGAGTGTACGGCGGGGAGGGGATCAGCCCCAGCATTTT | CAWSVRRGGDQPQHF
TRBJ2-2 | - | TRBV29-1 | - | TGCAGCGCGGGACTTTCGACCGGGGAGCTGTTTTTT | CSAGLSTGELFF
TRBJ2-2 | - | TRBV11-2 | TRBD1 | TGTGCCAGCAGCCCTGGACAGGGGATCTGGGAGCTGTTTTTT | CASSPGQGIWELFF
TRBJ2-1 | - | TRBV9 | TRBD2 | TGTGCCAGCAGCGTAGGGGGTGGGCGGGGGAGCTACAATGAGCAGTTCTTC | CASSVGGGRGSYNEQFF
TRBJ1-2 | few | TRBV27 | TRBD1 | TGTGCCAGCAGTTTAGGGACAGGCTATGGCTACACCTTC | CASSLGTGYGYTF
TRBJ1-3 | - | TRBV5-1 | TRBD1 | TGCGCCAGTAAGGGGGCGAGTGACACCATATATTTT | CASKGASDTIYF
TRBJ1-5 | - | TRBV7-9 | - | TGTGCCAGCAGCCCCGGGGGGAATAGCAATCAGCCCCAGCATTTT | CASSPGGNSNQPQHF
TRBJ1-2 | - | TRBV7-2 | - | TGTGCCAGCAGCTCTCGGGGGATTCGTACTGGCTACACCTTC | CASSSRGIRTGYTF
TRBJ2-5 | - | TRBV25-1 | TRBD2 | TGTGCCAGCAGTGACCCCGAAAGCGGGGCGCGGGAGACCCAGTACTTC | CASSDPESGARETQYF
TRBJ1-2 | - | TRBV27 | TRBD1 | TGTGCCAGCAGCCCGGGACAGGGGAGGAAAAACTATGGCTACACCTTC | CASSPGQGRKNYGYTF